A selection of T cell receptor beta chains follows, all from one sample in a study of shared clonotypes between healthy human individuals. Here immunoSEQ multiplex PCR was the method, and the copy in TCRdb shows in-frame clones only, minus some. The repertoire has approximately 1.5 million clones, 98% of them found once; the top ten carry about 0.34%. The specimen sequenced was naive CD4+ T cells sorted from blood. Receptor source: a man aged 30 to 39 in good health. Both conserved end residues are part of each CDR3. D genes are given only for firm matches.

>TRBV12-2|TRBJ2-6|.
CASRFKGASPNVLTF
TGTGCAAGTCGCTTTAAGGGGGCAAGTCCCAACGTCCTGACTTTC
>TRBV7-9|TRBJ1-5|.
CASSLMGPQHF
TGTGCCAGCAGCCTCATGGGACCCCAGCATTTT
>TRBV11-1|TRBJ2-1|TRBD2
CASSRISTSGSNNEQFF
TGTGCCAGCAGCCGTATAAGCACTAGCGGGAGTAACAATGAGCAGTTCTTC
>TRBV7-9|TRBJ1-5|.
CASSLATRGTWGDNQPQHF
TGTGCCAGCAGCTTAGCGACGAGAGGGACATGGGGCGACAATCAGCCCCAGCATTTT
>TRBV7-8|TRBJ2-7|TRBD1
CASSFRDSSYEQYF
TGTGCCAGCAGCTTCCGGGACAGCTCCTACGAGCAGTACTTC
>TRBV11-2|TRBJ2-7|.
CASRSVRSYEQYF
TGTGCCAGCAGGAGCGTTAGGTCCTACGAGCAGTACTTC
>TRBV12-2|TRBJ2-7|.
CARTGLVSYEQYF
TGTGCAAGGACAGGGTTGGTTTCCTACGAGCAGTACTTC
>TRBV7-9|TRBJ2-7|TRBD2
CASSSGGVTYEQYF
TGTGCCAGCAGCTCTGGGGGGGTTACCTACGAGCAGTACTTC
>TRBV6-5|TRBJ2-7|.
CASSYEVRSREQYF
TGTGCCAGCAGTTACGAGGTCAGGTCGCGTGAGCAGTACTTC
>TRBV9|TRBJ1-2|.
CASSGIEGQGSLLGYTF
TGTGCCAGCAGCGGAATAGAAGGCCAGGGGTCCCTGCTTGGCTACACCTTC
>TRBV9|TRBJ2-3|.
CASSPRGGQTDTQYF
TGTGCCAGCAGCCCCCGCGGGGGCCAGACAGATACGCAGTATTTT
>TRBV9|TRBJ2-3|.
CASSDDALDTQYF
TGTGCCAGCAGCGACGATGCCCTAGATACGCAGTATTTT
>TRBV19|TRBJ2-2|TRBD2
CASSDGGRGTGELFF
TGTGCCAGTAGTGACGGCGGGAGAGGAACCGGGGAGCTGTTTTTT
>TRBV7-2|TRBJ2-4|TRBD2
CASSSGTSGNIQYF
TGTGCCAGCAGCTCAGGGACTAGCGGGAACATTCAGTACTTC